This T cell receptor beta chain was sequenced for a study of PD-1 blockade in classical Hodgkin lymphoma (dated by TCRdb to the early 2020s). Broadly, across the study: Nivolumab dosing was 3 mg/kg intravenously every 2 weeks, continuing until either disease progression or unacceptable toxicity. A peripheral blood immune signature of response to PD-1 blockade in classical Hodgkin lymphoma was defined using TCR beta sequencing and CyTOF. The full study reports these points: The study was limited to a single clinical trial cohort, and causes of repertoire differences, possibly disease activity or prior therapy, remained undefined. Trial patients with a complete response had baseline diversity similar to that of newly diagnosed patients, while partial responders and progressors had significantly lower diversity. Diversity was lower in patients who began nivolumab less than 1 year after ASCT, so these patients were left out of later analyses to avoid confounding by immune reconstitution. By C4D1, a significant rise was seen in CD4+ TCR diversity but not in CD8+ TCR diversity (p=0.0027 vs p=0.16), and the rise was most apparent among complete responders (p=0.02). Baseline TCR diversity was reported as lower in newly diagnosed patients than in healthy donors, and lower still in relapsed/refractory patients.

Interpreted using the paper, the time point label stands for: cycle 4 day 1 (C4D1), after 6 weeks of nivolumab. Every trial patient had relapsed following autologous stem cell transplantation, and prior brentuximab vedotin exposure was what differed among cohorts A, B and C. The trial cohort was composed of 56 patients with relapsed/refractory classical Hodgkin lymphoma, for whom complete response, partial response or progressive disease was recorded as best overall response. In the multi-cohort phase II CheckMate 205 trial, trial patients received single-agent nivolumab. Best overall response was determined by an independent review committee according to the 2007 International Working Group response criteria. Trial PBMCs were obtained immediately prior to nivolumab initiation (C1D1) and on therapy at cycle 2 day 1 and cycle 4 day 1. After peripheral blood was drawn into 8 mL Vacutainer Cell Preparation Tubes, PBMCs were isolated by centrifugation and then cryopreserved.

The Qiagen DNeasy kit was used to extract genomic DNA both from unsorted PBMCs and from the negatively selected CD4+ and CD8+ fractions. Using primers that anneal to V and J segments, immunoSEQ multiplex PCR amplified the TCR beta CDR3 regions. A synthetic immune receptor repertoire was used to minimize amplification bias, and remaining bias was computationally removed after sequencing. The published analysis was carried out like this. Custom Python scripts were used to quantify repertoire diversity as the Shannon entropy index. Unsorted, CD4+ and CD8+ repertoires were analyzed separately, except in combined analyses where CD4+ and CD8+ sequences were merged in silico. A clone counted as expanded when the clone's frequency after treatment rose at least 2-fold relative to C1D1, and clones undetected at baseline were given a pseudocount of 0.5. Singleton clones were defined as clones with 0 or 1 copy at C1D1, and non-singleton clones were defined as clones with 2 or more copies. Clones expanded in unsorted samples were annotated as CD4+, CD8+ or unknown by matching protein sequences in sorted samples from the same patient. Wilcoxon tests on paired samples were used to test diversity changes from C1D1 to C4D1. This immuneACCESS table, as held by TCRdb, lists in-frame sequences with V and J called but not all clones. Of the missing ones, under half trace to an unresolved V gene in checked studies; the others have no known cause. V and J calls and clone size are as listed in that table; D and trimming were resolved from the DNA. The sample profile shows under 45,000 clones; 65% to 70% of them were found once. The top ten constitute about 2.7% of the sample.

Here V drops 5 bases and J drops 0 bases, and the junction holds 6 bases not matched to any gene. From cysteine to phenylalanine, the CDR3 is 15 amino acids long. Just CDR3 DNA is preserved here, 45 bases in frame from base 1. As encoded in the germline V gene, CDR1 is SGHDT while CDR2 is YYEEEE. About this clone: The antigen it binds to is not known. The record has no base qualities; no much larger clone is one base away.

Recombination connected TRBV5-6 to TRBJ2-5, with 8 bases aligning to TRBD2. This specimen consisted of peripheral blood mononuclear cells (PBMCs), obtained before the fourth cycle of nivolumab. The receptor's source is a human donor with classical Hodgkin lymphoma. CDR3 reads: CASSYSGSDQETQYF. The DNA sequence is TGTGCCAGCAGTTACAGCGGGAGCGACCAAGAGACCCAGTACTTC.